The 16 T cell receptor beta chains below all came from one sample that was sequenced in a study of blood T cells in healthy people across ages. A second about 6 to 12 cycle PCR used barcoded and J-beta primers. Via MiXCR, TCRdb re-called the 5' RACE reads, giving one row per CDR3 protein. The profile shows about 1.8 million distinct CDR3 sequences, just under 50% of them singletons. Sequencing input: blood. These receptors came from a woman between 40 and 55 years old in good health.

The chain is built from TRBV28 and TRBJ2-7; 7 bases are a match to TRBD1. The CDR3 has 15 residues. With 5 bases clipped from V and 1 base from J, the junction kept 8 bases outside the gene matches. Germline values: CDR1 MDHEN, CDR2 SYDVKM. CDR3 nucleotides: TGTGCCAGCAGTACCCTCGACAGGGTTTCCTACGAGCAGTACTTC. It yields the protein CASSTLDRVSYEQYF.

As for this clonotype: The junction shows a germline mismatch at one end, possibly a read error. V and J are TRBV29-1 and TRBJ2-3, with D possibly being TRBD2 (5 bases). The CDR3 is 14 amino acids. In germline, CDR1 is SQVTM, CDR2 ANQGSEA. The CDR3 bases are TGCGGCGTCGGAGTGGTAGCGAGCACAGATACGCAGTATTTT. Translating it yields CGVGVVASTDTQYF.

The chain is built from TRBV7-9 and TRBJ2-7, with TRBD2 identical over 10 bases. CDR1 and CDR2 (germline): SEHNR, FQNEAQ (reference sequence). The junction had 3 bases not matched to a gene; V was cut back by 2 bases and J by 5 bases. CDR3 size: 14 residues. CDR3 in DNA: TGTGCCAGCAGCTTACTAGCGGGAGTACACGAGCAGTACTTC. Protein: CASSLLAGVHEQYF.

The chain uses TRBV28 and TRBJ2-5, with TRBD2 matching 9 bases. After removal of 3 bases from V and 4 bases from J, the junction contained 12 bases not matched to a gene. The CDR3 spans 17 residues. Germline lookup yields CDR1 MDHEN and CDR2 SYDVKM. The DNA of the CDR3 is TGTGCCAGCAGTTTCGGCGGGGGGGCCGTTTTTGGAGAGACCCAGTACTTC. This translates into CASSFGGGAVFGETQYF.

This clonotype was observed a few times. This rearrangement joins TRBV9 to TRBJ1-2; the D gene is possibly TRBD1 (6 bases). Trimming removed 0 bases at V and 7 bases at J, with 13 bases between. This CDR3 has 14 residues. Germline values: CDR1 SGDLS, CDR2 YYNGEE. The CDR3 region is CASSVEGGASGYTF. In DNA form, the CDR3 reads TGTGCCAGCAGCGTAGAGGGGGGGGCAAGTGGCTACACCTTC. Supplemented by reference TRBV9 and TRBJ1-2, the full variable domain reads DSGVTQTPKHLITATGQRVTLRCSPRSGDLSVYWYQQSLDQGLQFLIQYYNGEERAKGNILERFSAQQFPDLHSELNLSSLELGDSALYFCASSVEGGASGYTFGSGTRLTVV.

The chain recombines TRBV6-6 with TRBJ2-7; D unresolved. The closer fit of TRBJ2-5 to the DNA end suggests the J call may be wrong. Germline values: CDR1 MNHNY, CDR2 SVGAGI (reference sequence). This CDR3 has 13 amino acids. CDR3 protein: CASSYWVEETQYF. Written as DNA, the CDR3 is TGTGCCAGCAGTTACTGGGTAGAGGAGACCCAGTACTTC.

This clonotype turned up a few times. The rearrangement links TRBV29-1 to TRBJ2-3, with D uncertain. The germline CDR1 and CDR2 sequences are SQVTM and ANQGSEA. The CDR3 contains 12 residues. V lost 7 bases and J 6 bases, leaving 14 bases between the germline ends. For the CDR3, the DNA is TGCAGCGCCCAGTCTCCCGGGGATACGCAGTATTTT. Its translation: CSAQSPGDTQYF.

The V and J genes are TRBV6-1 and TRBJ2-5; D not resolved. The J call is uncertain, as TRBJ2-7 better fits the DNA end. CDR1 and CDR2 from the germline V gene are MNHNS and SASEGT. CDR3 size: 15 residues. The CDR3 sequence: CASSEARAGRYEQYF. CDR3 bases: TGTGCCAGCAGTGAAGCAAGGGCAGGTCGGTACGAGCAGTACTTC.

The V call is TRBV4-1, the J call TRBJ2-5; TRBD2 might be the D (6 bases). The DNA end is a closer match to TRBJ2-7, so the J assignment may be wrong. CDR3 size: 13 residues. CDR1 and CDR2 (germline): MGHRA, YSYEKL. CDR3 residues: CASSRLVVCEQYF. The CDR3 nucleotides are TGCGCCAGCAGCCGACTAGTAGTGTGCGAGCAGTACTTC.

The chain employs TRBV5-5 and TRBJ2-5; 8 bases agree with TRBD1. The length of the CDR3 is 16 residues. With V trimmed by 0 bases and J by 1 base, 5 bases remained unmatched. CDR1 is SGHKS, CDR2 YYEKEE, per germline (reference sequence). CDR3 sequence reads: CASSLVLQGAQETQYF. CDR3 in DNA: TGTGCCAGCAGCTTGGTTCTCCAGGGGGCCCAAGAGACCCAGTACTTC. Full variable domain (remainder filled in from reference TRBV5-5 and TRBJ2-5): DAGVTQSPTHLIKTRGQQVTLRCSPISGHKSVSWYQQVLGQGPQFIFQYYEKEERGRGNFPDRFSARQFPNYSSELNVNALLLGDSALYLCASSLVLQGAQETQYFGPGTRLLVL.

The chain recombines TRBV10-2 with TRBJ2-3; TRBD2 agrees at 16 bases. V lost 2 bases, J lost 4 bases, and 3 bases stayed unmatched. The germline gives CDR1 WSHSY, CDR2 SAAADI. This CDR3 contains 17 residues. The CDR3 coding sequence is TGCGCCAGCAGTGAGGGGACTAGCGGGGGGGAAGCAGATACGCAGTATTTT. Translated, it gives CASSEGTSGGEADTQYF.

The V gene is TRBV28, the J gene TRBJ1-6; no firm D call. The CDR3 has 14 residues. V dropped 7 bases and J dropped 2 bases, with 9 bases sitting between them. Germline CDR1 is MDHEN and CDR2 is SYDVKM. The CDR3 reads CASTEAAYNSPLHF. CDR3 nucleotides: TGTGCCAGCACCGAGGCGGCCTATAATTCACCCCTCCACTTT.

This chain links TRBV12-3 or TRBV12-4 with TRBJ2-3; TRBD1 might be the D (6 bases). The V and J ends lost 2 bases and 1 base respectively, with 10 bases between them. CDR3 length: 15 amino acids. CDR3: CASSLRGIGTDTQYF. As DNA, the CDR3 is TGTGCCAGCAGTTTAAGGGGGATAGGCACAGATACGCAGTATTTT.

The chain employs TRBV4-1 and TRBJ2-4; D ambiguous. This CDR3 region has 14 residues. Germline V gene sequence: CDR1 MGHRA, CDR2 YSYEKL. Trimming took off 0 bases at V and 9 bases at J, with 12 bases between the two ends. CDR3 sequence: CASSQDGRGSIQYF. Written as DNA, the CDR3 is TGCGCCAGCAGCCAAGATGGCAGAGGTAGCATTCAGTACTTC.

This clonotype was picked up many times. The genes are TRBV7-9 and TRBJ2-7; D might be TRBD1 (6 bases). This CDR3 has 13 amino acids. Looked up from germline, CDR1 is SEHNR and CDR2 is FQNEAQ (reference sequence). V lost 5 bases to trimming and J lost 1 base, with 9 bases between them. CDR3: CASSKTGSYEQYF. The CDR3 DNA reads TGTGCCAGCAGCAAGACAGGTTCCTACGAGCAGTACTTC.

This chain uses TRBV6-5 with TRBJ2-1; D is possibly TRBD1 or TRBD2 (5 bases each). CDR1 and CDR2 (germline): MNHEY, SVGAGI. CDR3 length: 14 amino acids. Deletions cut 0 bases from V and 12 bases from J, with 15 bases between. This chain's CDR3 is CASSYSGTSDGQFF. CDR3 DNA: TGTGCCAGCAGTTACTCTGGGACCAGTGATGGGCAGTTCTTC.